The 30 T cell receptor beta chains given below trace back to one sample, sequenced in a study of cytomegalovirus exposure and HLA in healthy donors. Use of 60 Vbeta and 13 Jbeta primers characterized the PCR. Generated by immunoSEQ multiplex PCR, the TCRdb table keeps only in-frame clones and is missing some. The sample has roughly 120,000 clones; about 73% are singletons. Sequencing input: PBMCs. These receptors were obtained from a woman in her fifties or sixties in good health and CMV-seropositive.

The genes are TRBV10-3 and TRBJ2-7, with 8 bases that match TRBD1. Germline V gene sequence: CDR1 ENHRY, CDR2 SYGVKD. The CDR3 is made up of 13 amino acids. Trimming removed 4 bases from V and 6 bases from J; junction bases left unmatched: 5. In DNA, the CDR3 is TGTGCCATCAGTGTAGACAGGGGAGTCGAGCAGTACTTC. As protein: CAISVDRGVEQYF.

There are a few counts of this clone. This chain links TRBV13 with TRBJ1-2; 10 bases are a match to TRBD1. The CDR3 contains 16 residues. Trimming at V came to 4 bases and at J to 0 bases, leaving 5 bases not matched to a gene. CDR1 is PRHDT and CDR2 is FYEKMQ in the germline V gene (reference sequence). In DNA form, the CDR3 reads TGTGCCAGCAGCTACGGGACAGGGGAAGCTAACTATGGCTACACCTTC. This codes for CASSYGTGEANYGYTF. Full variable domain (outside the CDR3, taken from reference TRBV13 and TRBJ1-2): AAGVIQSPRHLIKEKRETATLKCYPIPRHDTVYWYQQGPGQDPQFLISFYEKMQSDKGSIPDRFSAQQFSDYHSELNMSSLELGDSALYFCASSYGTGEANYGYTFGSGTRLTVV.

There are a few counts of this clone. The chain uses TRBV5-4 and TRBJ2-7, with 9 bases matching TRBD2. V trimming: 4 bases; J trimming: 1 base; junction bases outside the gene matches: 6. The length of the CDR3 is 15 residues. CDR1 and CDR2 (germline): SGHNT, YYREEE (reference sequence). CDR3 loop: CASSPGLASSYEQYF. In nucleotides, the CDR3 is TGTGCCAGCAGCCCGGGACTAGCATCTTCCTACGAGCAGTACTTC.

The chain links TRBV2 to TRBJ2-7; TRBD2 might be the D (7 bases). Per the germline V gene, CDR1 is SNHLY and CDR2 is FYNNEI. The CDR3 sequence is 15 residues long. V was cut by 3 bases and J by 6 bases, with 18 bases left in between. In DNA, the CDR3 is TGTGCCAGCAGTGACGGGTGGGGGGGCAACGTCGAGCAGTACTTC. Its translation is CASSDGWGGNVEQYF.

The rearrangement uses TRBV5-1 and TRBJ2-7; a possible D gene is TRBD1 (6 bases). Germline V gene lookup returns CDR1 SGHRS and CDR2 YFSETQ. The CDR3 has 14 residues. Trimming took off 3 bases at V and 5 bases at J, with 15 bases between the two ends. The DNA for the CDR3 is TGCGCCAGCAGCTCCGGGACATCCCGAAACGAGCAGTACTTC. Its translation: CASSSGTSRNEQYF.

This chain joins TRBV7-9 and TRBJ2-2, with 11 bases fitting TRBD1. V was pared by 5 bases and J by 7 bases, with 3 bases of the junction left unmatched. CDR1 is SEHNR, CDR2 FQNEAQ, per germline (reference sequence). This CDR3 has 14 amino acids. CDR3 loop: CASSAGQGGGELFF. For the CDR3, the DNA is TGTGCCAGCAGCGCGGGACAGGGGGGCGGGGAGCTGTTTTTT.

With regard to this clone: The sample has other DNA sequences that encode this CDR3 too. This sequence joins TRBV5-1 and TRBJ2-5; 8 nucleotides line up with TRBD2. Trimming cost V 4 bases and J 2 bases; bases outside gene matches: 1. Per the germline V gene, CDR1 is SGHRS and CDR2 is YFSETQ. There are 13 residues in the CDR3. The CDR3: CASSPGGQETQYF. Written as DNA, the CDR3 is TGCGCCAGCAGCCCGGGAGGGCAAGAGACCCAGTACTTC.

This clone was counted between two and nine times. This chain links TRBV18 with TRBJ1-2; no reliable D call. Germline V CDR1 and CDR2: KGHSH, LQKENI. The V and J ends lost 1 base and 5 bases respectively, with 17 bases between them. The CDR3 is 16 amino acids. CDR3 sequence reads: CASSPRDRSVGYGYTF. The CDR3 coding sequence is TGTGCCAGCTCACCACGCGATCGGTCGGTCGGGTATGGCTACACCTTC. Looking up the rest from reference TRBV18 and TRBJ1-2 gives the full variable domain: NAGVMQNPRHLVRRRGQEARLRCSPMKGHSHVYWYRQLPEEGLKFMVYLQKENIIDESGMPKERFSAEFPKEGPSILRIQQVVRGDSAAYFCASSPRDRSVGYGYTFGSGTRLTVV.

The CDR3 region is CASSLVDRDKQYF. CDR3 coding DNA: TGTGCCAGCAGCTTAGTGGACAGGGATAAGCAGTACTTC. This chain uses TRBV7-9 with TRBJ2-7; 8 bases align to TRBD1. The junction had 4 bases not matched to a gene; V was cut back by 1 base and J by 8 bases. Germline lookup yields CDR1 SEHNR and CDR2 FQNEAQ (reference sequence). This CDR3 has 13 amino acids. Looking up the rest from reference TRBV7-9 and TRBJ2-7 gives the full variable domain: DTGVSQNPRHKITKRGQNVTFRCDPISEHNRLYWYRQTLGQGPEFLTYFQNEAQLEKSRLLSDRFSAERPKGSFSTLEIQRTEQGDSAMYLCASSLVDRDKQYFGPGTRLTVT.

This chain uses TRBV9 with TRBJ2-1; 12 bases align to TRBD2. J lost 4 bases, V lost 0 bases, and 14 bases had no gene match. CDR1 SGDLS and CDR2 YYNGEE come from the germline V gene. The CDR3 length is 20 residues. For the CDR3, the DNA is TGTGCCAGCAGCGTAGACCCTACGACTAGCGGGGGTCCGGAGTACAATGAGCAGTTCTTC. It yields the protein CASSVDPTTSGGPEYNEQFF.

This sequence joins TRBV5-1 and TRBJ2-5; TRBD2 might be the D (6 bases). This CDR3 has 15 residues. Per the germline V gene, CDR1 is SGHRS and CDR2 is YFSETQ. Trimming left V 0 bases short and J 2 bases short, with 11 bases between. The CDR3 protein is CASSLGGVIQETQYF. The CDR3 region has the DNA TGCGCCAGCAGCTTGGGCGGGGTAATTCAAGAGACCCAGTACTTC.

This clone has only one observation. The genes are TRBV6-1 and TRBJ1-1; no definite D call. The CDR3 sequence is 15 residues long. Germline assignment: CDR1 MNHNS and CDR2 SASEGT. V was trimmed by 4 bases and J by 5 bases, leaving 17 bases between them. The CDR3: CASSGLTGGRTEAFF. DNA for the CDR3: TGTGCCAGCAGTGGATTGACGGGAGGCAGGACTGAAGCTTTCTTT.

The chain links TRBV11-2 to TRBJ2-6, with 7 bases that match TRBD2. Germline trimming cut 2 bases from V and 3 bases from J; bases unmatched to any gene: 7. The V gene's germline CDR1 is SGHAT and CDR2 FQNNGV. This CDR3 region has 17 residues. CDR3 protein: CASSLLPRGVGANVLTF. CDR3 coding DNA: TGTGCCAGCAGCTTACTTCCCCGGGGGGTTGGGGCCAACGTCCTGACTTTC.

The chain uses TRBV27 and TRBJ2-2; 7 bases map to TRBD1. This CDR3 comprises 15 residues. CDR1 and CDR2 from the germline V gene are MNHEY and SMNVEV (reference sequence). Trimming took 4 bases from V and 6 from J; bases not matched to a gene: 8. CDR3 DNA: TGTGCCAGCAGTTATCTTGGGACAGTTGCCGGGGAGCTGTTTTTT. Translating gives CASSYLGTVAGELFF.

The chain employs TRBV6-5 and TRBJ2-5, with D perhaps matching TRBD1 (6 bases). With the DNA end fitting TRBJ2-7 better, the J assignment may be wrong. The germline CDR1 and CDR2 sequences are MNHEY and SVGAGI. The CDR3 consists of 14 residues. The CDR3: CASSRAQGRHEQYF. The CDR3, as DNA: TGTGCCAGCAGCCGTGCACAGGGTCGGCACGAGCAGTACTTC.

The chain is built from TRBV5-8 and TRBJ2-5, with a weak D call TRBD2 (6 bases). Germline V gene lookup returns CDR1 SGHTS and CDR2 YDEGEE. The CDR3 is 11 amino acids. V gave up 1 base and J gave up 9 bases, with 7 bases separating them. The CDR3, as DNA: TGTGCCAGCAGCTTGTCGGGGGCCCAGTACTTC. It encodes CASSLSGAQYF.

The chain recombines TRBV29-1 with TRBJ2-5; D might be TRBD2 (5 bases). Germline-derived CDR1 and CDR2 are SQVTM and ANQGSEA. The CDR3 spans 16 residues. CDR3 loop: CGFLGESVGNIETQYF. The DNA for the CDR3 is TGCGGATTTTTGGGAGAAAGCGTGGGGAACATCGAGACCCAGTACTTC.

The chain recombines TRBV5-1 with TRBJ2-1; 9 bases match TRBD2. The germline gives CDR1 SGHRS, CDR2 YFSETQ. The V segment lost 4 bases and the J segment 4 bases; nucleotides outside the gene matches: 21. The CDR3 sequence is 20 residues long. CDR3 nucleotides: TGCGCCAGCAGCGTTACCGGGACCGTCCAAGCGGGGGGATGGTACAATGAGCAGTTCTTC. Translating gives CASSVTGTVQAGGWYNEQFF.

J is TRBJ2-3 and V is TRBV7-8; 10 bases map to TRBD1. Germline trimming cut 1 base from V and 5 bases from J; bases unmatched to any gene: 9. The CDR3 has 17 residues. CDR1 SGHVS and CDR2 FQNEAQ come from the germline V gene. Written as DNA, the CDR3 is TGTGCCAGCAGCTTAGGATTCGGGACAGGGGTCGGAGATACGCAGTATTTT. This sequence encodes CASSLGFGTGVGDTQYF.

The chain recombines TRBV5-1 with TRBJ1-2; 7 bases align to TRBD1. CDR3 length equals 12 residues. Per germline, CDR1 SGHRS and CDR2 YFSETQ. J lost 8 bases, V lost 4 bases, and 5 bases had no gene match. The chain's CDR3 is CASSRQGSGYTF. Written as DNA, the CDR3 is TGCGCCAGCAGCCGACAGGGTTCGGGCTACACCTTC. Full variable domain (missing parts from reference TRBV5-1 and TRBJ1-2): KAGVTQTPRYLIKTRGQQVTLSCSPISGHRSVSWYQQTPGQGLQFLFEYFSETQRNKGNFPGRFSGRQFSNSRSEMNVSTLELGDSALYLCASSRQGSGYTFGSGTRLTVV.

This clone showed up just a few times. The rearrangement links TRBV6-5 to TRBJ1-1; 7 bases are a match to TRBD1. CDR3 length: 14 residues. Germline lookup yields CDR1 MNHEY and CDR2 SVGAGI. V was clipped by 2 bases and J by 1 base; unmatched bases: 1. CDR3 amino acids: CASSYRGPNTEAFF. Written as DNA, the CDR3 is TGTGCCAGCAGTTACAGGGGGCCGAACACTGAAGCTTTCTTT.

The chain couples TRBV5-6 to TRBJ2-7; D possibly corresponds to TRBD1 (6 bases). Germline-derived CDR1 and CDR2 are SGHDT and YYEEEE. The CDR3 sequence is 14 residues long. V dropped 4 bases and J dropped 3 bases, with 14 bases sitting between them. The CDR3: CASSLTGRSYEQYF. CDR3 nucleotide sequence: TGTGCCAGCAGCCTGACAGGACGGAGCTACGAGCAGTACTTC.

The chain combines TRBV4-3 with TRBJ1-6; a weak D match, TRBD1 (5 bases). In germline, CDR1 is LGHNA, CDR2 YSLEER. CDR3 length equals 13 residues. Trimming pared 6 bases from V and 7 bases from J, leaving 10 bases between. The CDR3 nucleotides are TGCGCCAGCAGTCCGACAGAAAATTCACCCCTCCACTTT. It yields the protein CASSPTENSPLHF.

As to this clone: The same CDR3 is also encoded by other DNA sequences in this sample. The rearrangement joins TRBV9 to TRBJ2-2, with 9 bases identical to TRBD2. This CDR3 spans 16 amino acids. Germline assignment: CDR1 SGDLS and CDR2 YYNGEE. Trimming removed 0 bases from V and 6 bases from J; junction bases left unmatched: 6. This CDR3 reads CASSVGGGGGSGELFF. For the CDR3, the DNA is TGTGCCAGCAGCGTAGGCGGCGGGGGGGGTTCCGGGGAGCTGTTTTTT.

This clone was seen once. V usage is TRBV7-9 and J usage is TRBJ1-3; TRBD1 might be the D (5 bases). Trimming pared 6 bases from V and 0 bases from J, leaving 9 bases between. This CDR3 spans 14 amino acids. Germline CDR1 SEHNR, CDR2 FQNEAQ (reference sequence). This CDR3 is CASRPGYSGNTIYF. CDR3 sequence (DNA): TGTGCCAGCAGGCCAGGGTACTCTGGAAACACCATATATTTT.

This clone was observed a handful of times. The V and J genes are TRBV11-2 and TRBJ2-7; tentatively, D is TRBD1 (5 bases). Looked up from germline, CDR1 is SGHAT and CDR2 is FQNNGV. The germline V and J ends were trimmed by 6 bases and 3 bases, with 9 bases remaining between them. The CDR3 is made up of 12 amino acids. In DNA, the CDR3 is TGTGCCAGCAGGCCAGACAGCTACGAGCAGTACTTC. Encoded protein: CASRPDSYEQYF.

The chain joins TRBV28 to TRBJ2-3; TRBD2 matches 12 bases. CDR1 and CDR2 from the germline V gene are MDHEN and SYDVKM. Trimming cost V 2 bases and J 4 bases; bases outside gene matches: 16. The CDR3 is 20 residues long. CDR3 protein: CASSLRPSGGALRLSDTQYF. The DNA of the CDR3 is TGTGCCAGCAGTTTACGGCCTAGCGGGGGGGCCCTTCGTTTATCAGATACGCAGTATTTT.

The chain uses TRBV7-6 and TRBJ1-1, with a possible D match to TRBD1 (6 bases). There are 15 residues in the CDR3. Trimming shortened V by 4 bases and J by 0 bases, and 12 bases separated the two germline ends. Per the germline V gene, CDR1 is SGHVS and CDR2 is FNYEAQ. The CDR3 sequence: CASSSAQGVNTEAFF. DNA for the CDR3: TGTGCCAGCAGCTCTGCACAGGGAGTGAACACTGAAGCTTTCTTT.

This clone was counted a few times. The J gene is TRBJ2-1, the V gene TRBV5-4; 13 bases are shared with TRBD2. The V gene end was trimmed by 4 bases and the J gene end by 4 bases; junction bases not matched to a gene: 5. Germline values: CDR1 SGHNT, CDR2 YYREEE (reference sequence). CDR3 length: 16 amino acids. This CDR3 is CASSEGLAGMYNEQFF. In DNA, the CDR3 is TGTGCCAGCAGCGAGGGACTAGCGGGGATGTACAATGAGCAGTTCTTC.

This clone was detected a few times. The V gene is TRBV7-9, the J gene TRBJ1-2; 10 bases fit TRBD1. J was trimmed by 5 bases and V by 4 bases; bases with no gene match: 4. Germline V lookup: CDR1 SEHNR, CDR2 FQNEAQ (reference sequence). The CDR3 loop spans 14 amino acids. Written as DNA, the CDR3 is TGTGCCAGCAGCTCGGGACAGGGGAGATATGGCTACACCTTC. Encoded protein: CASSSGQGRYGYTF.